This TCR beta chain was sequenced for a study of T-cell memory formation after mild COVID-19. Whole-study findings and limits: Whereas later expanders leaned CD4+, clones contracting day 15 to 85 showed a balanced CD4/CD8 makeup.

Using its own MiXCR run on the 5' RACE reads, TCRdb lists one record per CDR3 protein. Altogether hundreds of thousands of distinct CDR3 sequences are present, under 20% being singletons, with the ten largest covering approximately 23%. Comments on this clonotype: Its antigen is still unknown.

This sequence was found in a man between 18 and 35 years old who had mild COVID-19 (a few samples of this study predate the infection). Cell type and time point are not known. The sample consisted of PBMCs or a T cell subset sorted from them (not recorded which).

CDR3 in DNA: TGTGCCAGCAGTTGGGGCGGGGAGCAGTTCTTC. It translates to CASSWGGEQFF. The V and J genes are TRBV12-3 or TRBV12-4 and TRBJ2-1, with D perhaps TRBD1 or TRBD2 (5 bases each). The CDR3 consists of 11 residues. V was pared by 4 bases and J by 10 bases, with 8 bases between.